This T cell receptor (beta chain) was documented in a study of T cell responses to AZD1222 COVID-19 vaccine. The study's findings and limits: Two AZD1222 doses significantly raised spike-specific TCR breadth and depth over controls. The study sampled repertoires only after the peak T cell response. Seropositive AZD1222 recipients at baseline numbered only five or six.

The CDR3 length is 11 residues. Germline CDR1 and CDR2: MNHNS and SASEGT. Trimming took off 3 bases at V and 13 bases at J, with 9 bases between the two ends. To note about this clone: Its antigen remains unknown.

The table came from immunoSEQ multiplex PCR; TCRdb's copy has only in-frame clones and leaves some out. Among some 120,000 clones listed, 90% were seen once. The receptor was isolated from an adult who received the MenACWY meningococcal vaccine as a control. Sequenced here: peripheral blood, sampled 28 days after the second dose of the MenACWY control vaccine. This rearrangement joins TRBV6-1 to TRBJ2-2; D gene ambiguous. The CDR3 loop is CASSDNLPLFF. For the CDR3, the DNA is TGTGCCAGCAGTGACAACCTGCCGCTGTTTTTT.